The entry below gives a single TCR beta chain sequence along with its context. Antigen specificity is unknown. Likely unrecorded immune exposures existed in these nominally healthy donors. Trimming took 5 bases from V and 3 from J; bases not matched to a gene: 13. Per germline, CDR1 MDHEN and CDR2 SYDVKM. CDR3 length: 17 residues. The data derive from a study of cytomegalovirus exposure and HLA in healthy donors. The PCR employed 60 Vbeta primers together with 13 Jbeta primers. In the original analysis: The count from a later analysis was some 81 million unique TCR beta chains, roughly 11 million of them shared. Sequenced by immunoSEQ multiplex PCR; TCRdb stores in-frame clones only, minus some. V and J calls and clone size come straight from that table; D and trimming were deduced from the DNA. The sample gives approximately 120,000 clones, 75% to 90% of which show up once; approximately 10% is in the top ten.

Study-wide results and caveats: In a later analysis, productive TCRs from donors in an Asian-associated ancestry cluster reportedly carried fewer N-insertions than the cohort mean. Later analysis associated a missense DCLRE1C variant with TCR beta V- and J-gene trimming.

This chain joins TRBV28 and TRBJ2-1; TRBD2 aligns across 7 bases. The sample taken for sequencing was PBMCs. The sequence was collected from a man aged 25-40 years in good health and CMV-seropositive. CDR3 coding DNA: TGTGCCAGCAGTCCCCCCGGAAGCGGGGTGGACTACAATGAGCAGTTCTTC. Amino acid sequence: CASSPPGSGVDYNEQFF.